This T cell receptor (beta chain) stems from a study of blood T cells in healthy people across ages. PCR was performed a second time for roughly 7 to 12 cycles using a sample-barcoded 5' primer and a J-beta primer mix. TCRdb re-derived calls from the 5' RACE reads in MiXCR, one entry per CDR3 protein. Altogether fewer than 1 million distinct CDR3 sequences are present, under 45% being singletons, with the ten largest covering roughly 19%. Germline CDR1 ENHRY, CDR2 SYGVKD. The CDR3 covers 13 residues. V lost 4 bases to trimming and J lost 5 bases, with 9 bases between them. This sequence was found in a man between 60 and 75 years old in good health. Sequenced input: blood. The chain links TRBV10-3 to TRBJ1-5; no clear D. CDR3 in amino acids: CAISASDYQPQHF. The CDR3 coding sequence is TGTGCCATCAGTGCATCCGATTATCAGCCCCAGCATTTT.